The following is a T cell receptor (beta chain) sequence with its context. Its antigen is currently not known. No base quality information exists; no much larger clone differs at one position. Libraries were made using the immunoSEQ multiplex PCR assay. A mixture of 60 forward primers for TCR Vbeta segments and 13 reverse primers for TCR Jbeta segments was used in the multiplex PCR. Amplification of the CDR3 region of rearranged TCR beta genes was performed with a multiplex PCR assay on genomic DNA. The Illumina HiSeq System was used to sequence the amplified TCR beta libraries as 87-base-pair reads. The study's processing was this. Across the 670 or so repertoires, a later analysis counted 80 million or so unique TCR beta chains, some 11 million of which were shared by at least two donors. To remove PCR and sequencing errors, raw reads were error-corrected and collapsed into unique sequences using a nearest-neighbor algorithm that merged closely related sequences. V, D and J gene segments were assigned by aligning CDR3 sequences to IMGT reference sequences. For a sequence to be retained, a match of at least six nucleotides to both a V gene segment and a J gene segment was required. Rearrangements were classified as productive when the CDR3 lacked stop codons and remained in frame with V and J, and all other rearrangements were classified as non-productive. CDR3 was defined according to IMGT convention as the region running from the second conserved V-encoded cysteine to the conserved J-encoded phenylalanine. In an earlier analysis of more than 550 of the donors, sequences lacking an unambiguous match to a single V gene segment were excluded. An earlier analysis of 587 of the donors classified V segments as functional when productive rearrangements were above 56.7% and as segregating when the standard deviation between donors was above 5%. To diagnose cytomegalovirus status from the catalog of TCR beta chain sequences, a statistical classification framework was built. V and J gene assignment, in a later analysis, came from comparing TCR nucleotide sequences with IMGT/GENE-DB human TR gene sequences. In a later analysis, CDR3 sequences and most-parsimonious VDJ recombination scenarios were assigned using the TCRdist pipeline. In a later analysis, each TCR beta chain was defined by its CDR3 amino acid sequence together with its V-gene family, and reads without a unique V-gene family were excluded. In a later analysis, approximately 590 highly shared, low-generation-probability nucleotide sequences were removed to address suspected cross-contamination and a sequencing artifact. For each public chain, a later analysis derived a clonal expansion index from normalized ranks of inferred template counts within each repertoire. In a later analysis, generation probabilities were computed using a VDJ recombination model fitted to out-of-frame rearrangements, and the results were checked against IGoR. In a later analysis, TCR-TCR, TCR-HLA and TCR-CMV co-occurrence was scored with hypergeometric tests, and a repertoire-size bias correction was applied to TCR pairs. A later analysis estimated false discovery rates by permuting HLA or CMV assignments 20 times. In a later analysis, co-occurring TCRs were grouped using DBSCAN, with TCRdist sequence similarity added in when clustering inside HLA-allele-positive subsets. For co-occurrence clustering, repertoires with fewer than 30,000 or more than 120,000 public chains were excluded, along with a handful of repertoires with anomalous nucleotide sharing. As stored in TCRdb, this immuneACCESS dataset retains in-frame rearrangements with V and J assigned. A fraction of the clones does not appear; measured against another copy, unresolved V genes explain less than half of the discrepancy, and the remainder lacks a known reason. The D gene and trimming were derived from the DNA, and the V and J assignments and clone size from that table. In this sample the table shows 40,000 to 45,000 clones, roughly 87% of which occur a single time. Together, the top ten hold about 8% of the sample.

Including the terminal cysteine and phenylalanine, the CDR3 comprises 17 residues. Only the CDR3 region is kept as DNA, spanning 51 bases read in frame from base 1. Germline trimming amounts to 5 bases on V and 1 base on J, with 6 as the count of junction bases outside the gene matches. CDR1 is given as SGHRS and CDR2 as YFSETQ, both from the germline V gene. The data derive from a study of cytomegalovirus exposure and HLA in healthy donors (dated by TCRdb to about 2017). With regard to the full study: An earlier analysis of 587 of the donors reported approximately 300 Gb of sequence data and roughly 110 million unique TCR beta sequences from around 200 million T cells. An early release covering roughly 640 HLA-typed donors comprised about 310 gigabases of sequencing data and roughly 86 million unique TCR sequences. The genetic ancestry cluster associated with self-reported Caucasian donors included over 80% of the roughly 410 genotyped donors. The study was designed to test whether signatures of past pathogen exposure could be identified by cataloging public T cell receptors. The study profiled the T cell repertoires of under 850 subjects by immunosequencing and related them to cytomegalovirus serostatus. In addition to the first cohort of around 670 subjects, a separate validation cohort of 120 different subjects was used. High-throughput TCR immunosequencing, statistical association of individual TCRs with disease status, and machine learning were combined to predict cytomegalovirus infection status. To study patterns of TCR occurrence, a later analysis re-analyzed previously published TCR beta repertoires from around 700 donors and added high-resolution HLA genotyping. Rather than drawing on any new phenotypic data, the later analysis identified candidate immune exposures from TCR beta sequences and the way those sequences occurred across donors. To decide whether each TCR beta V gene segment behaved as functional or pseudogenic, an earlier analysis of some 600 of the donors relied on high-throughput TCR beta sequencing. Donor age, sex, ethnicity and CMV serostatus were compiled alongside the repertoire data. A later genetic analysis used genome-wide SNP genotypes for about three fifths of the 666 donors, treating that subset as a discovery cohort. All discovery cohort repertoires had been generated on a single sequencing platform. HLA typing included class I and class II loci at four-digit resolution. The number of donors typed differed by locus, with about 629-640 for A, B, C, DRB1 and DQB1, 522 for DQA1, over 600 for DPA1, and under 490 for DPB1. About five DR-DQ haplotypes were treated as single units for association and clustering because of strong linkage in the cohort. Among about 410 genotyped donors of the cohort, an average of approximately 240,000 unique TCR beta nucleotide sequences was sequenced per donor, of which about 20% were non-productive. Summary of the overall study and its limitations: A later analysis found that most CMV-associated TCR beta chains appeared HLA-restricted, with HLA associations seemingly driven largely by CMV exposure. CMV serostatus was the only immune exposure information available for the cohort. According to the authors, the approach could potentially be generalized to other disease states and immunological phenotypes. A cluster of highly shared sequence variants was judged likely to represent a technical artifact of the sequencing pipeline. Compared with equally common non-associated chains, HLA-associated TCR beta chains in a later analysis were more clonally expanded and had lower generation probabilities. A later analysis associated 17,000 or so TCR beta sequences with specific HLA alleles at a false discovery rate of 0.05. A further reported finding was that TCR beta sequences accurately predicted the HLA-A and HLA-B alleles for most subjects in the first cohort. In vitro tests confirmed that a few of the cytomegalovirus-associated TCR beta chains recognize cytomegalovirus antigens. V-gene and J-gene trimming of TCR beta chains was associated with a missense DCLRE1C variant in a later genetic analysis, and the association was replicated in an independent cohort. Linkage disequilibrium might explain the correlated functional status among segregating V segments, but an unknown experimental factor could not be excluded. Strong co-occurrence of HLA alleles, especially DR and DQ, made assigning TCR associations to individual alleles difficult. Because counts were too low, 15 to 20 rarely observed V segments, including chromosome 9 orphons, were excluded from the earlier analysis of 587 of the donors. Only TCR beta chains were sequenced in this cohort, and the absence of alpha or paired-chain data limited detectable features. A later genetic analysis reported fewer N-insertions in productive TCRs among donors in an Asian-associated ancestry cluster than the roughly 720-donor mean. In the study, around 150 TCR beta chains were listed as associated with cytomegalovirus. The presence/absence analyses assumed that sequencing depth was roughly uniform across donors, and that assumption may not be true. A later analysis found that TCR association rates varied across HLA loci, with DRB1 alleles showing the most associated TCRs and HLA-C alleles the fewest. In both the original and validation cohorts, the classifier was reported to diagnose cytomegalovirus status with high specificity and sensitivity. In an earlier analysis of 587 of the donors, most TCR beta V segments appeared in productive rearrangements about 87% or about 30% of the time, broadly matching IMGT annotations. Most TCR sequences were seen in very few donors, while some public TCRs were found in many individuals. Because HLA typing was unavailable for some donors at each locus, only the typed subset was used in association tests. In a later analysis, several top co-occurrence clusters were reported to appear linked to parvovirus B19, influenza, CMV and Epstein-Barr virus. Some IMGT-functional V segments, including TRBV6-2 and TRBV6-3, could not be distinguished by the 87-base-pair reads and were therefore excluded.

The cohort comprised 710 or so healthy bone marrow donors. Cohort members were all nominally healthy when sampled, although unrecorded immune exposures were likely present. The donor tested CMV seropositive, placing the donor among the 250 to 300 seropositive members of the cohort. A peripheral blood sample was provided by each donor, and peripheral blood mononuclear cells were used for TCR beta sequencing. The Qiagen DNeasy Blood Extraction Kit was used to extract genomic DNA from the blood cell samples. This receptor chain uses TRBV5-1 and TRBJ2-6; 10 bases in the middle match TRBD1. Input material: PBMCs. This TCR derives from a woman between 35 and 50 years old in good health and CMV-seropositive. The DNA sequence reads TGCGCCAGCAGTCGACAGGGGGCTTCATCTGGGGCCAACGTCCTGACTTTC. Translation gives CASSRQGASSGANVLTF. Extended through the reference TRBV5-1 and TRBJ2-6 proteins, this CDR3 yields the full variable domain: KAGVTQTPRYLIKTRGQQVTLSCSPISGHRSVSWYQQTPGQGLQFLFEYFSETQRNKGNFPGRFSGRQFSNSRSEMNVSTLELGDSALYLCASSRQGASSGANVLTFGAGSRLTVL.